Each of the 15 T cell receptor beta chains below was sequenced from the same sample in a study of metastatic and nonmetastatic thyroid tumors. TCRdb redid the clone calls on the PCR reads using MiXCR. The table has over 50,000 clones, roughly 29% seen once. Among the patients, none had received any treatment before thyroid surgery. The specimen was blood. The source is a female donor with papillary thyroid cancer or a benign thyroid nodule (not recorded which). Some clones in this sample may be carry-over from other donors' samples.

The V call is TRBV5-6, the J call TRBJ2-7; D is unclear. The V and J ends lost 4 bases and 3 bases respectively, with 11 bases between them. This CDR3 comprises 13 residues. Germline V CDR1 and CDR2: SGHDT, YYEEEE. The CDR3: CASSLMTYYEQYF. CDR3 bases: TGTGCCAGCAGCCTAATGACCTACTACGAGCAGTACTTC.

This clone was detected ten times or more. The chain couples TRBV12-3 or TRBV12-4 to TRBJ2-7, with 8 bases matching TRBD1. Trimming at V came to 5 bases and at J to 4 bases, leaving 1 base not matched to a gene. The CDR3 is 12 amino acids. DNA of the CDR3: TGTGCCAGCAGTGGACAGGGATACGAGCAGTACTTC. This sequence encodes CASSGQGYEQYF.

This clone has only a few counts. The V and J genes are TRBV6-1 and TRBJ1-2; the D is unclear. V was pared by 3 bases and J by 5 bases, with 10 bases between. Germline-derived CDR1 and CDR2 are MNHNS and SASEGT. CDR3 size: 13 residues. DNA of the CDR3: TGTGCCAGCAGTGATCCCGCGTTATATGGCTACACCTTC. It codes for CASSDPALYGYTF.

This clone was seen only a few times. CDR3 nucleotide sequence: TGTGCCAGCAGTACTAGCGGGAGTGCCTACGAGCAGTACTTC. It codes for CASSTSGSAYEQYF. The chain joins TRBV12-3 or TRBV12-4 to TRBJ2-7, with 11 bases matching TRBD2. The CDR3 is 14 amino acids. With V trimmed by 5 bases and J by 2 bases, 2 bases remained unmatched.

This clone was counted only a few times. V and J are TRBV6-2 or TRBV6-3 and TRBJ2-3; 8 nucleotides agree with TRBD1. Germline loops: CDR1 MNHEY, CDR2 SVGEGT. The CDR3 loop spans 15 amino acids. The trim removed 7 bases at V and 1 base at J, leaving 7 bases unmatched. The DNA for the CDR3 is TGTGCCAGCACCCGGACAGGGTCTCGCACAGATACGCAGTATTTT. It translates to CASTRTGSRTDTQYF.

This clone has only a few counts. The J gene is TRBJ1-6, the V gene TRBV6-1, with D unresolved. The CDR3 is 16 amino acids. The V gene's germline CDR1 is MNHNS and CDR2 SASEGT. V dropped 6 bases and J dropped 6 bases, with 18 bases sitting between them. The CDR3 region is CASSRAVGGTNSPLHF. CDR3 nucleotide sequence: TGTGCCAGCAGCCGTGCAGTCGGCGGCACTAATTCACCCCTCCACTTT.

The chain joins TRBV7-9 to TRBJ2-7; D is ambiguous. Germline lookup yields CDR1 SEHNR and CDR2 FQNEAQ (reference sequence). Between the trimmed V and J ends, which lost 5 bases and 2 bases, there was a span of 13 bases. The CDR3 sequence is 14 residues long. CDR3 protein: CASSQWAEPYEQYF. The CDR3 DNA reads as TGTGCCAGCAGCCAGTGGGCAGAACCCTACGAGCAGTACTTC.

The CDR3 DNA follows: TGTGCCAGCAGCTTAGGACTAGCGGGGGCCCTGCCCCAAGAGACCCAGTACTTC. This codes for CASSLGLAGALPQETQYF. The chain carries TRBV13 and TRBJ2-5, with 11 positions matching TRBD2. The CDR3 has 18 residues. Trimming took 0 bases from V and 1 from J; bases not matched to a gene: 7. The germline V gene has CDR1 PRHDT and CDR2 FYEKMQ (reference sequence).

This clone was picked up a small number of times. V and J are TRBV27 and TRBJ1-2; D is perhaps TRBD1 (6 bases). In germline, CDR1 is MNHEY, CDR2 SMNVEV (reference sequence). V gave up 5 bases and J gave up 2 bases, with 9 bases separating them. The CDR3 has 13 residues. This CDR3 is CASSLGGNYGYTF. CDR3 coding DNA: TGTGCCAGCAGTCTAGGGGGAAACTATGGCTACACCTTC.

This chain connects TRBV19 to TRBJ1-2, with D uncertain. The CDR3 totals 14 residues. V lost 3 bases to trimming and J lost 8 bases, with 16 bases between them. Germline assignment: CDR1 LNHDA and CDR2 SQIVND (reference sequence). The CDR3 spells CASSMDGVFRGYTF. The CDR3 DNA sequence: TGTGCCAGTAGTATGGATGGAGTTTTTCGAGGCTACACCTTC. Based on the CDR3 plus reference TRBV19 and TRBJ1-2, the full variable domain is DGGITQSPKYLFRKEGQNVTLSCEQNLNHDAMYWYRQDPGQGLRLIYYSQIVNDFQKGDIAEGYSVSREKKESFPLTVTSAQKNPTAFYLCASSMDGVFRGYTFGSGTRLTVV.

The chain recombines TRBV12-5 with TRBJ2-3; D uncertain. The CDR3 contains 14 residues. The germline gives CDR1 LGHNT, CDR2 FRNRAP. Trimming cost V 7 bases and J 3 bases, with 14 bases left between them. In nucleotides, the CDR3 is TGTGCTAGTGCCAACCCGGGCCTAACAGATACGCAGTATTTT. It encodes CASANPGLTDTQYF.

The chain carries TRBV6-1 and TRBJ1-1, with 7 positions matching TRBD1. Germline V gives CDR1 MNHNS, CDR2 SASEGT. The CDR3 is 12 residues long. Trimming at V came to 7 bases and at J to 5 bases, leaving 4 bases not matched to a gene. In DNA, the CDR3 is TGTGCCAGCACAGACAGGGTAACTGAAGCTTTCTTT. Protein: CASTDRVTEAFF.

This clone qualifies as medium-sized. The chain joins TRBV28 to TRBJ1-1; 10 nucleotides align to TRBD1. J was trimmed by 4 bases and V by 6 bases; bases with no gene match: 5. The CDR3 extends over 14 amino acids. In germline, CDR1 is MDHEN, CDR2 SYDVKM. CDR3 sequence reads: CASSRDRGRTEAFF. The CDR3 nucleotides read TGTGCCAGCAGCAGGGACAGGGGACGCACTGAAGCTTTCTTT.

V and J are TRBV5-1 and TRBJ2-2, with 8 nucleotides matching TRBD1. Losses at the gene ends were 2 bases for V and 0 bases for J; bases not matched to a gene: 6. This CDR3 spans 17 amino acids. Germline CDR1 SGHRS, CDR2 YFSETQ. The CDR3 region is CASSFGTGGPNTGELFF. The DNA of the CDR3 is TGCGCCAGCAGCTTCGGAACAGGGGGTCCGAACACCGGGGAGCTGTTTTTT.

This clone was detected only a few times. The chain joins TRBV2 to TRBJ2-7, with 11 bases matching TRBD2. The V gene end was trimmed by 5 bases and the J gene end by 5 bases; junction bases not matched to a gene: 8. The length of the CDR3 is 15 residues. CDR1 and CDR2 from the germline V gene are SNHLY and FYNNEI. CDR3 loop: CASSPTSGKVNEQYF. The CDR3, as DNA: TGTGCCAGCAGTCCGACTAGCGGGAAAGTCAACGAGCAGTACTTC.